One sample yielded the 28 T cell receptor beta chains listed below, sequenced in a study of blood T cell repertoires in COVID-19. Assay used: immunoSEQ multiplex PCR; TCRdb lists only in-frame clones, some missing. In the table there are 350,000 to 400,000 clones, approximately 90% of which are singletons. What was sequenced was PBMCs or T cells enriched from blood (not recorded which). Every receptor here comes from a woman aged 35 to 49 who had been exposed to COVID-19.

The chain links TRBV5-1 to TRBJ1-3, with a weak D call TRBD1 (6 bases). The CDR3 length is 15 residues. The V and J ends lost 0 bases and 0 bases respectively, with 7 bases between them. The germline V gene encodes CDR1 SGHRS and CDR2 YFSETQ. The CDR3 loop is CASSLGQASGNTIYF. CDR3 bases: TGCGCCAGCAGCTTGGGACAGGCCTCTGGAAACACCATATATTTT. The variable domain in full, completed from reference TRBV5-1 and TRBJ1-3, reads KAGVTQTPRYLIKTRGQQVTLSCSPISGHRSVSWYQQTPGQGLQFLFEYFSETQRNKGNFPGRFSGRQFSNSRSEMNVSTLELGDSALYLCASSLGQASGNTIYFGEGSWLTVV.

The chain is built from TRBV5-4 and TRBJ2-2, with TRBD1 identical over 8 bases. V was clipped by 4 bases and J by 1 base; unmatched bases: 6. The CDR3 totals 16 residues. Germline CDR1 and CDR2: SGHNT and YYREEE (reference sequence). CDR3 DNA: TGTGCCAGCAGCATTTCCGGGACAGGGAACACCGGGGAGCTGTTTTTT. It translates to CASSISGTGNTGELFF.

CDR3 nucleotides: TGTGCCAGCAGTGAGGGACTTCGGTCTAACTATGGCTACACCTTC. This gives the protein CASSEGLRSNYGYTF. The J gene is TRBJ1-2, the V gene TRBV2; D might be TRBD1 (5 bases). Germline lookup yields CDR1 SNHLY and CDR2 FYNNEI. The V end was cut by 3 bases, the J end by 0 bases, with 11 bases between. The CDR3 totals 15 residues.

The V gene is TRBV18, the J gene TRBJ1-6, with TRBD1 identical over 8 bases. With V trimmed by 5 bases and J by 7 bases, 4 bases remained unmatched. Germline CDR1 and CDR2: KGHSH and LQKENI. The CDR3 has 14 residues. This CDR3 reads CASSEDRANSPLHF. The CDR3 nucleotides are TGTGCCAGCTCAGAGGACAGGGCGAATTCACCCCTCCACTTT.

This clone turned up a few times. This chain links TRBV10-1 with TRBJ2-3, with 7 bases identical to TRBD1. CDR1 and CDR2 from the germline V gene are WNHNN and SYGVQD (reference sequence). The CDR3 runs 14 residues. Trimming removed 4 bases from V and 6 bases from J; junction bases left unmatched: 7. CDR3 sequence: CASSAQGVSDTQYF. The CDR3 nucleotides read TGCGCCAGCAGTGCTCAGGGGGTATCGGATACGCAGTATTTT.

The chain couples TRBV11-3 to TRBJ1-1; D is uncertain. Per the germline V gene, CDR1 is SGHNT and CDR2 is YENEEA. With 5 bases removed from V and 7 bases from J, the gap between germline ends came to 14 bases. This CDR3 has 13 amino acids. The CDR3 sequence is CASSPLPHGEAFF. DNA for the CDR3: TGTGCCAGCAGCCCGCTACCTCATGGTGAAGCTTTCTTT.

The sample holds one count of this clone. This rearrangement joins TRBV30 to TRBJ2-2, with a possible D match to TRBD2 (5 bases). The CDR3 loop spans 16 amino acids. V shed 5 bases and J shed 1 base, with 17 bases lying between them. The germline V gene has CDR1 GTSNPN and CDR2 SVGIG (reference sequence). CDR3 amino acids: CAWGGDLPWNTGELFF. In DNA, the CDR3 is TGTGCCTGGGGAGGTGACTTACCTTGGAACACCGGGGAGCTGTTTTTT.

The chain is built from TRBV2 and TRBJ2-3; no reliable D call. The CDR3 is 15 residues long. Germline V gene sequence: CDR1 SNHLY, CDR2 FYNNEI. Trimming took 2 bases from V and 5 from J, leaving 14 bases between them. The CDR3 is CASSEYRKVGDTQYF. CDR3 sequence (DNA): TGTGCCAGCAGTGAATACAGAAAGGTTGGAGATACGCAGTATTTT.

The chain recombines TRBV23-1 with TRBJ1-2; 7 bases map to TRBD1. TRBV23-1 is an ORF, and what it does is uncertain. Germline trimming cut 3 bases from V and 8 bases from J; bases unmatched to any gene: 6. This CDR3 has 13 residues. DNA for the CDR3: TGCGCCAGCAGTCACCCGACAGGGCTAGGCTACACCTTC. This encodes CASSHPTGLGYTF.

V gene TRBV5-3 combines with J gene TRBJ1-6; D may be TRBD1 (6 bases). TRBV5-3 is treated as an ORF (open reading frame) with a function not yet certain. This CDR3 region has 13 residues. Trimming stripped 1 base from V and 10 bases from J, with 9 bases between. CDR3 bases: TGTGCCAGAAGCTTGAACAGGGACTCACCCCTCCACTTT. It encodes CARSLNRDSPLHF.

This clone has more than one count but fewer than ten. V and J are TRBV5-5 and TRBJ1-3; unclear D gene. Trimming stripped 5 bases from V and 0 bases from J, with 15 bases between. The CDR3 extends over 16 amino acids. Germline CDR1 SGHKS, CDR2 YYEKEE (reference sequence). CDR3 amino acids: CASSSVPVLSGNTIYF. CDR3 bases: TGTGCCAGCAGTTCCGTACCGGTCCTCTCTGGAAACACCATATATTTT.

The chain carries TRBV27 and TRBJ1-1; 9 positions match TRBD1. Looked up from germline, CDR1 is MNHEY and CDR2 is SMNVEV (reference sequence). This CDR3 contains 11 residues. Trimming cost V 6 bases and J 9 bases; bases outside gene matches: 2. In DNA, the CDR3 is TGTGCCAGCAGGGACAGGGGACAAGCTTTCTTT. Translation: CASRDRGQAFF.

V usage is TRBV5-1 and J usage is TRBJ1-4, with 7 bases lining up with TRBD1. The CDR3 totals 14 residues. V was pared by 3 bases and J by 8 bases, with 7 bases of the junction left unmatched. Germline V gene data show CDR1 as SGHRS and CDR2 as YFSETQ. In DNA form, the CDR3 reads TGCGCCAGCAGCTCCGACAGGGCCGTGGAAAAACTGTTTTTT. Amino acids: CASSSDRAVEKLFF.

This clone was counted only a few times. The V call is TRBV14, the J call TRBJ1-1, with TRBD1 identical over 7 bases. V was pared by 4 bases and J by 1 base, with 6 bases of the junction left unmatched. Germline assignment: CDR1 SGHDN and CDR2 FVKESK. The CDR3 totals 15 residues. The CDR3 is CASSRLTGQNTEAFF. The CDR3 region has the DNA TGTGCCAGCAGCCGGCTGACAGGGCAGAACACTGAAGCTTTCTTT.

The CDR3 loop is CASSWGPPGELFF. CDR3 nucleotide sequence: TGCGCCAGCAGCTGGGGCCCGCCCGGGGAGCTGTTTTTT. V usage is TRBV5-1 and J usage is TRBJ2-2, with D maybe TRBD1 (5 bases). Germline assignment: CDR1 SGHRS and CDR2 YFSETQ. CDR3 length: 13 amino acids. Trimming took off 3 bases at V and 6 bases at J, with 9 bases between the two ends.

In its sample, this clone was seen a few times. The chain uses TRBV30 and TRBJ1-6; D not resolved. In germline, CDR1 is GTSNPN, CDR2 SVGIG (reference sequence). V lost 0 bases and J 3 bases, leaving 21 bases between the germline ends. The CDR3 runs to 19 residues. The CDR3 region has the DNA TGTGCCTGGAGTGTACGAGGGAGAAGATCTTTCGACTATAATTCACCCCTCCACTTT. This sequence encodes CAWSVRGRRSFDYNSPLHF.

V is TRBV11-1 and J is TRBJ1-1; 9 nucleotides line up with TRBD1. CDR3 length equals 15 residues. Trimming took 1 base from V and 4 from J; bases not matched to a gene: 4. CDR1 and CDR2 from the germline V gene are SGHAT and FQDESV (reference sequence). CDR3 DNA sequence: TGTGCCAGCAGCTTAGAAGGGACAGGGATCACTGAAGCTTTCTTT. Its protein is CASSLEGTGITEAFF.

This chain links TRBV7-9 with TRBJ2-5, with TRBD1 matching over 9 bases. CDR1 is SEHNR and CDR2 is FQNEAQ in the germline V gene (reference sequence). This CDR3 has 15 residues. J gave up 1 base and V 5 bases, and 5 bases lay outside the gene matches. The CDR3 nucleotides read TGTGCCAGCAGCCCGGGACAGGGAGGCCAAGAGACCCAGTACTTC. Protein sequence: CASSPGQGGQETQYF.

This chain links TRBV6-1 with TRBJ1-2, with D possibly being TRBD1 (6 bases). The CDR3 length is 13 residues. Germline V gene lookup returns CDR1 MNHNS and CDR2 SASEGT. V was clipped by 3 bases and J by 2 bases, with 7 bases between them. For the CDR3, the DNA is TGTGCCAGCAGTGAGGACAGAAACTATGGCTACACCTTC. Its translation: CASSEDRNYGYTF.

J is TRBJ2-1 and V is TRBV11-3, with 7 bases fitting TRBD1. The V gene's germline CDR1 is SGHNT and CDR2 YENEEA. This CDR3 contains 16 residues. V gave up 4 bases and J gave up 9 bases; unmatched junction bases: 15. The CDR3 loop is CASSSSGEIPGGEQFF. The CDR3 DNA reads TGTGCCAGCAGCTCCTCTGGAGAGATCCCAGGGGGTGAGCAGTTCTTC.

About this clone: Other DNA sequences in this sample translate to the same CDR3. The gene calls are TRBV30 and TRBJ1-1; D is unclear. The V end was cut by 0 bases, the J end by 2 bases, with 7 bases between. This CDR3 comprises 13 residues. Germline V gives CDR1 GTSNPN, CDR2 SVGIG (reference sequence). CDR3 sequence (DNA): TGTGCCTGGAGTGTACTTAGTAACACTGAAGCTTTCTTT. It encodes CAWSVLSNTEAFF.

As DNA, the CDR3 is TGTGCCAGCAGCTTATTATCGGGAAGACCCCAGTACTTC. It specifies CASSLLSGRPQYF. The chain joins TRBV7-9 to TRBJ2-5; weak D call: TRBD2 (5 bases). Germline V gives CDR1 SEHNR, CDR2 FQNEAQ (reference sequence). The V and J ends lost 2 bases and 9 bases respectively, with 13 bases between them. The CDR3 runs to 13 residues.

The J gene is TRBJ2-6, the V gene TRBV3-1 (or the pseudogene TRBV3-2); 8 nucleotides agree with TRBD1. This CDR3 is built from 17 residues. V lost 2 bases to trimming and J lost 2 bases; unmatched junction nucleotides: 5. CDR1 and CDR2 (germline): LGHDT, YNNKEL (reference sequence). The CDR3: CASSQFGTGAGANVLTF. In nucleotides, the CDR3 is TGTGCCAGCAGCCAATTCGGGACAGGAGCTGGGGCCAACGTCCTGACTTTC.

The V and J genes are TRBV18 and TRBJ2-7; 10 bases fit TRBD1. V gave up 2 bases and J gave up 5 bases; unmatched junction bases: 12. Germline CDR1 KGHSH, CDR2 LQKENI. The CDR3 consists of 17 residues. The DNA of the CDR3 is TGTGCCAGCTCACCAACCTCGCCGGGACAGGGGATTCACGAGCAGTACTTC. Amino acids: CASSPTSPGQGIHEQYF.

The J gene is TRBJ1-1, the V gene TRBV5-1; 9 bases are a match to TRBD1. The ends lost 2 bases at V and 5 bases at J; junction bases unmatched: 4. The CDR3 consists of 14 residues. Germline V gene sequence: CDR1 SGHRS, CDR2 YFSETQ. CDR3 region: CASSLQGARTEAFF. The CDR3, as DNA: TGCGCCAGCAGCTTACAGGGGGCGAGGACTGAAGCTTTCTTT.

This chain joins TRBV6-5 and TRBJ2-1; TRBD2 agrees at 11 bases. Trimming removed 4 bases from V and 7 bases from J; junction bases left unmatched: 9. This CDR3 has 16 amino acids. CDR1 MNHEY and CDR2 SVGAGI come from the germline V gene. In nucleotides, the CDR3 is TGTGCCAGCAGTTCCCTGACTAGCGGGGATCGGAATGAGCAGTTCTTC. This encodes CASSSLTSGDRNEQFF.

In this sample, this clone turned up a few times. In nucleotides, the CDR3 is TGTGCCAGTAGTAGGACAGGGCAGTCCCACGAGCAGTACTTC. It yields the protein CASSRTGQSHEQYF. V is TRBV19 and J is TRBJ2-7; 8 nucleotides align to TRBD1. The germline CDR1 and CDR2 sequences are LNHDA and SQIVND (reference sequence). V lost 4 bases and J lost 5; bases outside the gene matches: 7. The CDR3 has 14 amino acids.

CDR3 nucleotide sequence: TGTGCCAGCAGGTCGGGACAGGGGGCTCACTATGGCTACACCTTC. Protein: CASRSGQGAHYGYTF. V gene TRBV7-9 combines with J gene TRBJ1-2; 12 bases are a match to TRBD1. Unmatched junction bases numbered 5, after V lost 6 bases and J lost 3 bases. The CDR3 consists of 15 residues. CDR1 is SEHNR, CDR2 FQNEAQ, per germline (reference sequence).